This TCR beta chain was found in a study of OX40 agonist ivuxolimab in advanced cancers. General study results and limits: There was clonal expansion of CD4+ and CD8+ blood T cells by week 6 at 0.1 to 3.0 mg/kg.

TCRdb's table, derived via immunoSEQ multiplex PCR, lists solely in-frame clones and lacks some. Of about 59,000 clones listed, over 75% are singletons. For this clone: Its antigen remains unidentified.

Unmatched junction bases numbered 3, after V lost 6 bases and J lost 1 base. Germline-derived CDR1 and CDR2 are SQVTM and ANQGSEA. This CDR3 region has 14 residues. The sequence came from an adult with an advanced solid tumor such as melanoma, head and neck, liver or kidney cancer. The V call is TRBV29-1, the J call TRBJ2-6, with TRBD1 matching over 7 bases. The source material was CD4+ or CD8+ T cells sorted from blood, sampled in a trial of the OX40 agonist ivuxolimab. CDR3 sequence reads: CSVYRGSGANVLTF. The CDR3 DNA reads as TGCAGCGTATACAGGGGTTCTGGGGCCAACGTCCTGACTTTC.